The 23 T cell receptor beta chains below come from one sample, sequenced in a study of OX40 agonist ivuxolimab in advanced cancers. Generated by immunoSEQ multiplex PCR, the TCRdb table keeps only in-frame clones and is missing some. The top ten hold 1.6% of the sample, which has roughly 71,000 clones, around 73% seen once. The sequencing used CD4+ or CD8+ T cells sorted from blood, collected in a trial of the OX40 agonist ivuxolimab. The receptor source for this set is an adult with an advanced solid tumor such as melanoma, head and neck, liver or kidney cancer.

The chain recombines TRBV28 with TRBJ2-7, with TRBD1 matching 7 bases. The CDR3 spans 12 residues. Germline values: CDR1 MDHEN, CDR2 SYDVKM. Unmatched junction bases numbered 6, after V lost 7 bases and J lost 6 bases. In DNA, the CDR3 is TGTGCCAGCACCGACAGGGCCGCCGAGCAGTACTTC. This encodes CASTDRAAEQYF.

V gene TRBV25-1 combines with J gene TRBJ1-1; 8 nucleotides match TRBD1. The CDR3 loop spans 14 amino acids. The J segment lost 1 base and the V segment lost 3 bases, leaving 1 base of the junction unmatched. The V gene's germline CDR1 is MGHDK and CDR2 SYGVNS. The CDR3 coding sequence is TGTGCCAGCAGTGAGGACAGGGAGAACACTGAAGCTTTCTTT. Protein sequence: CASSEDRENTEAFF. The full variable domain, with the rest looked up from reference TRBV25-1 and TRBJ1-1, is EADIYQTPRYLVIGTGKKITLECSQTMGHDKMYWYQQDPGMELHLIHYSYGVNSTEKGDLSSESTVSRIRTEHFPLTLESARPSHTSQYLCASSEDRENTEAFFGQGTRLTVV.

The chain combines TRBV7-8 with TRBJ1-5; possibly TRBD1 for D (6 bases). The CDR3 length is 18 residues. The V end was cut by 0 bases, the J end by 7 bases, with 22 bases between. In germline, CDR1 is SGHVS, CDR2 FQNEAQ. In DNA form, the CDR3 reads TGTGCCAGCAGCTTAGCCCGGAGGACAGAGGGGCTATACCAGCCCCAGCATTTT. Protein: CASSLARRTEGLYQPQHF.

The gene calls are TRBV7-8 and TRBJ2-1, with 8 nucleotides matching TRBD2. V trimming: 6 bases; J trimming: 7 bases; junction bases outside the gene matches: 14. The CDR3 is 16 amino acids. Germline CDR1 reads SGHVS; CDR2 reads FQNEAQ. The CDR3 here is CASSHGSPGGGNEQFF. The CDR3 region has the DNA TGTGCCAGCAGTCACGGCTCACCGGGAGGGGGGAATGAGCAGTTCTTC.

This sequence joins TRBV2 and TRBJ1-5; the D gene is possibly TRBD1 (5 bases). This CDR3 contains 16 residues. Trimming shortened V by 6 bases and J by 5 bases, and 20 bases separated the two germline ends. CDR1 is SNHLY, CDR2 FYNNEI, per germline. This CDR3 reads CASRPRATRGDQPQHF. CDR3 coding DNA: TGTGCCAGCAGACCCAGGGCGACCCGAGGCGATCAGCCCCAGCATTTT.

V and J are TRBV27 and TRBJ2-1; 9 bases match TRBD2. V gave up 7 bases and J gave up 7 bases; unmatched junction bases: 14. The CDR3 is 16 residues long. The germline V gene encodes CDR1 MNHEY and CDR2 SMNVEV (reference sequence). The chain's CDR3 is CASIPKTGLAGNEQFF. CDR3 coding DNA: TGTGCCAGCATCCCGAAAACGGGGCTAGCGGGAAATGAGCAGTTCTTC.

The chain couples TRBV10-3 to TRBJ2-3; 8 bases are shared with TRBD1. With V trimmed by 10 bases and J by 0 bases, 6 bases remained unmatched. Germline-derived CDR1 and CDR2 are ENHRY and SYGVKD. The CDR3 has 14 amino acids. The CDR3 DNA follows: TGTGCCACGTGGACAGGGCCTAGCACAGATACGCAGTATTTT. Translated: CATWTGPSTDTQYF.

This chain connects TRBV7-9 to TRBJ1-6; D is perhaps TRBD1 (5 bases). V dropped 2 bases and J dropped 10 bases, with 12 bases sitting between them. Germline loops: CDR1 SEHNR, CDR2 FQNEAQ (reference sequence). CDR3 length equals 14 residues. CDR3 coding DNA: TGTGCCAGCAGCTTAAGGGACGCAGAGTCACCCCTCCACTTT. Translating it yields CASSLRDAESPLHF.

The CDR3 spells CASSQGGLAGNEQFF. The CDR3 region has the DNA TGTGCCAGCAGCCAGGGGGGACTAGCGGGAAACGAGCAGTTCTTC. The chain links TRBV11-3 to TRBJ2-1; TRBD2 agrees at 13 bases. The CDR3 sequence is 15 residues long. The V gene end was trimmed by 5 bases and the J gene end by 10 bases; junction bases not matched to a gene: 8. Germline V CDR1 and CDR2: SGHNT, YENEEA.

The chain recombines TRBV28 with TRBJ2-1; 7 positions agree with TRBD1. This CDR3 region has 15 residues. V lost 7 bases and J lost 9; bases outside the gene matches: 15. The germline V gene encodes CDR1 MDHEN and CDR2 SYDVKM. The CDR3 reads CASKELAGGSGEQFF. The CDR3 nucleotides are TGTGCCAGCAAGGAGTTGGCAGGGGGATCAGGTGAGCAGTTCTTC.

In its sample, this clone was seen once. V gene TRBV5-1 combines with J gene TRBJ2-5, with D perhaps being TRBD1 or TRBD2 (5 bases each). V was pared by 4 bases and J by 1 base, with 14 bases between. This CDR3 spans 15 amino acids. From germline, CDR1 is SGHRS and CDR2 YFSETQ. The CDR3 DNA reads TGCGCCAGCAGCCTCTCTGGGGGTACCCAAGAGACCCAGTACTTC. Protein: CASSLSGGTQETQYF.

The sample holds a few counts of this clone. The rearrangement joins TRBV19 to TRBJ2-5, with 10 nucleotides matching TRBD1. CDR1 is LNHDA, CDR2 SQIVND, per germline (reference sequence). This CDR3 contains 15 residues. V was clipped by 5 bases and J by 4 bases; unmatched bases: 7. CDR3 loop: CASSARDRGSETQYF. DNA for the CDR3: TGTGCCAGTAGTGCCAGGGACAGGGGATCAGAGACCCAGTACTTC.

V is TRBV13 and J is TRBJ2-1, with a tentative D call TRBD2 (5 bases). Germline CDR1 and CDR2: PRHDT and FYEKMQ (reference sequence). Trimming took 1 base from V and 4 from J, leaving 8 bases between them. This CDR3 spans 14 amino acids. The CDR3 DNA reads TGTGCCAGCAGCTTAGCGGGGAATTACAATGAGCAGTTCTTC. The encoded protein is CASSLAGNYNEQFF.

This chain links TRBV27 with TRBJ1-1, with 7 bases aligning to TRBD1. V was clipped by 3 bases and J by 0 bases; unmatched bases: 4. From germline, CDR1 is MNHEY and CDR2 SMNVEV (reference sequence). The CDR3 contains 15 residues. As DNA, the CDR3 is TGTGCCAGCAGTTTTGGTACAGGGGTGAACACTGAAGCTTTCTTT. Amino acids: CASSFGTGVNTEAFF.

The J gene is TRBJ2-3, the V gene TRBV6-1; 10 bases agree with TRBD1. Germline CDR1 and CDR2: MNHNS and SASEGT. The CDR3 length is 15 residues. Trimming removed 6 bases from V and 0 bases from J; junction bases left unmatched: 3. The CDR3 region has the DNA TGTGCCAGCAGATGGGACAGGGGTAGCACAGATACGCAGTATTTT. Its translation: CASRWDRGSTDTQYF.

The rearrangement joins TRBV11-2 to TRBJ1-1; D not resolved. The CDR3 length is 13 residues. The germline V and J ends were trimmed by 5 bases and 1 base, with 8 bases remaining between them. CDR1 is SGHAT and CDR2 is FQNNGV in the germline V gene. This chain's CDR3 is CASSPDGNTEAFF. The DNA for the CDR3 is TGTGCCAGCAGCCCGGATGGGAACACTGAAGCTTTCTTT.

This clone was recorded only once. Written as DNA, the CDR3 is TGCGCCAGCAGCTTCTGGGAGAACACAGATACGCAGTATTTT. Translating it yields CASSFWENTDTQYF. The chain uses TRBV5-1 and TRBJ2-3, with TRBD2 as a possible D gene (5 bases). Germline V CDR1 and CDR2: SGHRS, YFSETQ. Trimming removed 2 bases from V and 2 bases from J, with 9 bases in between. This CDR3 region has 14 residues.

The CDR3 DNA follows: TGCGCCAGAAGAAGCGGGAGGGCCTCCTACGAGCAGTACTTC. It codes for CARRSGRASYEQYF. The V call is TRBV5-1, the J call TRBJ2-7; 10 bases match TRBD2. CDR3 length equals 14 residues. Germline assignment: CDR1 SGHRS and CDR2 YFSETQ. V shed 8 bases, J shed 0 bases, and the junction held 5 bases outside the gene matches.

The table lists this clone with a count of one. J is TRBJ1-1 and V is TRBV29-1; D call uncertain. With 4 bases removed from V and 0 bases from J, the gap between germline ends came to 9 bases. Germline V gives CDR1 SQVTM, CDR2 ANQGSEA. The CDR3 has 13 residues. The CDR3 DNA follows: TGCAGCGTTGTTGGCACCTTGAACACTGAAGCTTTCTTT. Encoded protein: CSVVGTLNTEAFF.

The chain couples TRBV4-2 to TRBJ1-1; D is unresolved. V was shortened by 0 bases and J by 4 bases, with 15 bases between the two germline ends. In germline, CDR1 is LGHNA, CDR2 YNFKEQ. The CDR3 runs to 16 residues. CDR3 in amino acids: CASSQEGRARGTEAFF. The CDR3 bases are TGTGCCAGCAGCCAAGAGGGGAGGGCGCGGGGCACTGAAGCTTTCTTT.

This clone showed up just a few times. The CDR3 nucleotides are TGTGCCAGCAGCTTAGGCGACCCAACTAATGAAAAACTGTTTTTT. Translation gives CASSLGDPTNEKLFF. The J gene is TRBJ1-4, the V gene TRBV7-9; no definite D call. Trimming removed 1 base at V and 0 bases at J, with 6 bases between. Germline V CDR1 and CDR2: SEHNR, FQNEAQ (reference sequence). The CDR3 contains 15 residues.

The chain has TRBV30 and TRBJ1-3, with 9 bases fitting TRBD1. Unmatched junction bases numbered 6, after V lost 0 bases and J lost 0 bases. The germline gives CDR1 GTSNPN, CDR2 SVGIG (reference sequence). This CDR3 contains 17 residues. CDR3 sequence reads: CAWSVIRQGVSGNTIYF. The CDR3 DNA reads TGTGCCTGGAGTGTAATCCGACAGGGGGTCTCTGGAAACACCATATATTTT. The full variable domain, in which reference TRBV30 and TRBJ1-3 provide the parts outside the CDR3, is SQTIHQWPATLVQPVGSPLSLECTVEGTSNPNLYWYRQAAGRGLQLLFYSVGIGQISSEVPQNLSASRPQDRQFILSSKKLLLSDSGFYLCAWSVIRQGVSGNTIYFGEGSWLTVV.

The rearrangement uses TRBV27 and TRBJ2-1; 10 bases fit TRBD1. The CDR3 is made up of 15 amino acids. Germline V gives CDR1 MNHEY, CDR2 SMNVEV (reference sequence). After removal of 7 bases from V and 4 bases from J, the junction contained 7 bases not matched to a gene. The CDR3 region has the DNA TGTGCCAGCAATTACGGACAGGGGGGGTACAATGAGCAGTTCTTC. Translation gives CASNYGQGGYNEQFF.